This is a list of T cell receptor beta chains from one sample in a study of response to subunit inactivated influenza vaccine. TCRdb independently ran MiXCR on the RT-PCR reads; one entry per CDR3 protein. The sample holds more than 550,000 distinct CDR3 sequences, over 9% seen once. These data also featured in a second study, about T cells expressing NK-cell markers.

Sequencing was performed on PBMCs from blood, taken on the day of vaccination. The receptors come from a man in his fifties who received an inactivated influenza vaccine. Both conserved end residues are part of each CDR3. Fields, in order: clone size, J gene, V gene, D gene, CDR3 protein, CDR3 DNA. A D gene is named only where the DNA matches it firmly. Only part of the rows carry a size: once, few, many, or a class if the clone is expanded.

abundance: .
j_gene: TRBJ2-3
v_gene: TRBV11-2
d_gene: TRBD2
CDR3aa: CASSLDGLAPITDTQYF
CDR3nt: TGTGCCAGCAGCTTAGACGGACTAGCACCCATCACAGATACGCAGTATTTT

abundance: few
j_gene: TRBJ2-2
v_gene: TRBV9
d_gene: TRBD1
CDR3aa: CASSVRQGGNTGELFF
CDR3nt: TGTGCCAGCAGCGTTCGACAGGGGGGGAACACCGGGGAGCTGTTTTTT

abundance: .
j_gene: TRBJ2-7
v_gene: TRBV11-2
d_gene: .
CDR3aa: CASSQTDSLSYEQYF
CDR3nt: TGTGCCAGCAGCCAAACGGACAGCCTCTCCTACGAGCAGTACTTC

abundance: .
j_gene: TRBJ2-3
v_gene: TRBV7-2
d_gene: .
CDR3aa: CASSLQTGGTQYF
CDR3nt: TGTGCCAGCAGCTTGCAGACAGGAGGTACGCAGTATTTT

abundance: few
j_gene: TRBJ2-1
v_gene: TRBV15
d_gene: TRBD1
CDR3aa: CATSRDPGQGRINEQFF
CDR3nt: TGTGCCACCAGCAGAGACCCGGGACAGGGAAGGATCAATGAGCAGTTCTTC

abundance: .
j_gene: TRBJ1-5
v_gene: TRBV12-3/TRBV12-4
d_gene: TRBD1
CDR3aa: CASTRKSTGTGATQPQHF
CDR3nt: TGTGCCAGCACTCGGAAGAGTACCGGGACAGGGGCAACTCAGCCCCAGCATTTT

abundance: few
j_gene: TRBJ1-3
v_gene: TRBV12-3/TRBV12-4
d_gene: .
CDR3aa: CATKSSGNTIYF
CDR3nt: TGTGCCACCAAAAGCTCTGGAAACACCATATATTTT

abundance: .
j_gene: TRBJ2-3
v_gene: TRBV18
d_gene: .
CDR3aa: CASSTGYGTDTQYF
CDR3nt: TGTGCCAGCTCAACAGGGTATGGGACAGATACGCAGTATTTT

abundance: few
j_gene: TRBJ2-3
v_gene: TRBV6-2/TRBV6-3
d_gene: TRBD2
CDR3aa: CASSFLRTSGNTDTQYF
CDR3nt: TGTGCCAGCAGTTTCCTTCGGACTAGCGGGAACACAGATACGCAGTATTTT

abundance: .
j_gene: TRBJ2-5
v_gene: TRBV24-1
d_gene: TRBD1
CDR3aa: CATSGAGGTKETQYF
CDR3nt: TGTGCCACCAGTGGGGCAGGGGGCACAAAGGAGACCCAGTACTTC

abundance: few
j_gene: TRBJ2-7
v_gene: TRBV6-1
d_gene: .
CDR3aa: CASSQGPADYEQYF
CDR3nt: TGTGCCAGCAGCCAAGGGCCGGCGGATTACGAGCAGTACTTC

abundance: many
j_gene: TRBJ1-5
v_gene: TRBV5-1
d_gene: .
CDR3aa: CASSPGGSNQPQHF
CDR3nt: TGTGCCAGCAGCCCCGGAGGTAGCAATCAGCCCCAGCATTTT

abundance: .
j_gene: TRBJ1-5
v_gene: TRBV20-1
d_gene: .
CDR3aa: CSARPDGNQPQHF
CDR3nt: TGCAGTGCTAGACCGGACGGAAATCAGCCCCAGCATTTT

abundance: few
j_gene: TRBJ2-7
v_gene: TRBV20-1
d_gene: .
CDR3aa: CSARDPLQRNPYEQYF
CDR3nt: TGCAGTGCTAGAGATCCCCTCCAGCGAAACCCCTACGAGCAGTACTTC

abundance: few
j_gene: TRBJ1-1
v_gene: TRBV3-1
d_gene: TRBD1
CDR3aa: CASITDRGEAFF
CDR3nt: TGTGCCAGCATCACGGACAGGGGTGAAGCTTTCTTT

abundance: few
j_gene: TRBJ2-5
v_gene: TRBV18
d_gene: TRBD2
CDR3aa: CASSPRTSGAQETQYF
CDR3nt: TGTGCCAGCTCACCCAGGACTAGCGGGGCCCAAGAGACCCAGTACTTC